This is a list of T cell receptor beta chains from one sample in a study of shared clonotypes between healthy human individuals. Clones were read by immunoSEQ multiplex PCR, and TCRdb kept only the in-frame ones, dropping some. The sample records more than 2,000,000 clones, just over 90% being singletons. The sample was naive CD4+ T cells from PBMCs. Every receptor here comes from a man between 18 and 29 years old in good health. Some clones in this sample may be carry-over from other donors' samples. CDR3s include the opening cysteine and the closing phenylalanine or tryptophan. D genes are given only for firm matches.

D | J | V | CDR3
- | TRBJ1-5 | TRBV25-1 | CASSLEGRAQPQHF
- | TRBJ2-2 | TRBV5-1 | CASSPSSVSNTGELFF
- | TRBJ1-1 | TRBV5-1 | CASREMRTGGEAFF
- | TRBJ1-1 | TRBV4-3 | CASSQGAGSFAEAFF
- | TRBJ1-1 | TRBV14 | CASSANMNTEAFF
- | TRBJ1-4 | TRBV5-1 | CASSFGRASLNEKLFF
- | TRBJ1-2 | TRBV5-6 | CASSLGGLRNYGYTF
TRBD1 | TRBJ1-4 | TRBV6-5 | CASSYSGQGYEKLFF
- | TRBJ1-5 | TRBV28 | CATGGFASQPQHF
TRBD1 | TRBJ1-2 | TRBV7-2 | CASSRGGTENGYTF
TRBD2 | TRBJ2-1 | TRBV9 | CASSLDPSGRNEQFF
- | TRBJ2-7 | TRBV6-5 | CASSYSRVGEQYF
- | TRBJ1-4 | TRBV6-1 | CASSEALEKLFF
- | TRBJ1-1 | TRBV10-1 | CASIPRILNTEAFF
- | TRBJ1-3 | TRBV28 | CASLWGEGNTIYF
- | TRBJ1-2 | TRBV7-6 | CASSLGGQHYGYTF
TRBD2 | TRBJ2-3 | TRBV5-4 | CASSSWTSGISDTQYF
- | TRBJ2-1 | TRBV29-1 | CSVGTGDEQFF
- | TRBJ2-1 | TRBV7-9 | CASSFGGPALHNEQFF
- | TRBJ2-7 | TRBV11-2 | CASRLLRDTKNEQYF
- | TRBJ1-5 | TRBV19 | CASTQSGGKGGNQPQHF
- | TRBJ2-7 | TRBV27 | CASSRTLSEFYEQYF
- | TRBJ2-4 | TRBV30 | CAWEGQLGNIQYF
TRBD2 | TRBJ2-7 | TRBV5-4 | CASSLQAGVTEQYF
TRBD1 | TRBJ1-2 | TRBV5-6 | CASSLGDRDYGYTF
- | TRBJ1-5 | TRBV28 | CASSPGGRGNQPQHF
- | TRBJ1-2 | TRBV5-6 | CASSFSRAVYGYTF
TRBD1 | TRBJ1-5 | TRBV5-8 | CASSLDRGPGPQHF
TRBD1 | TRBJ1-2 | TRBV18 | CASGDRGAYGYTF
- | TRBJ2-2 | TRBV18 | CASSANLMGSGGELFF
TRBD1 | TRBJ2-2 | TRBV11-2 | CASSLVQGEDTGELFF
- | TRBJ2-7 | TRBV28 | CASSFGSYEQYF
TRBD2 | TRBJ2-2 | TRBV7-2 | CASSPRERGWNTGELFF
- | TRBJ2-1 | TRBV7-8 | CASSWERRRGSYNEQFF
- | TRBJ2-7 | TRBV7-3 | CASSRDTYEQYF
- | TRBJ2-5 | TRBV5-1 | CASSSGRNAGETQYF
- | TRBJ1-2 | TRBV5-1 | CASSLDGPPTGIGYTF
- | TRBJ2-5 | TRBV2 | CASSRTPQETQYF
- | TRBJ2-6 | TRBV30 | CAWSVRATGANVLTF
- | TRBJ2-3 | TRBV28 | CASSSRGERTDTQYF
TRBD2 | TRBJ2-7 | TRBV12-5 | CASGLNLAGVGRGEQYF
- | TRBJ1-1 | TRBV6-5 | CASRYLGGTEAFF
- | TRBJ1-5 | TRBV27 | CASSLRAGREMWNQPQHF
TRBD2 | TRBJ2-1 | TRBV7-9 | CASSGNYNEQFF
- | TRBJ2-7 | TRBV5-4 | CASSLALGNYEQYF
- | TRBJ1-2 | TRBV4-3 | CASSQVQGRGYGYTF